This passage covers 24 T cell receptor beta chains from one sample sequenced in a study of memory CD4+ T cells and cytomegalovirus serostatus. The sort gate was single viable CD3+CD4+CD8-CD45RO+ cells for memory CD4+ T cells. Repertoires were generated with immunoSEQ multiplex PCR, while TCRdb's copy carries only in-frame clones and drops some. Here the sample spans 61,000 or so clones, around 82% being singletons. The sequenced sample was memory CD4+ T cells from blood. The source is an adult in good health and CMV-seronegative. Some clones in this sample may be carry-over from other donors' samples.

This clone was seen more than once but under ten times. The chain employs TRBV7-3 and TRBJ1-1, with no clear D. The CDR3 consists of 15 residues. The germline CDR1 and CDR2 sequences are SGHTA and FQGTGA. The ends were cut back, 2 bases at V and 0 bases at J, with 10 bases in the middle. The CDR3 DNA follows: TGTGCCAGCAGCTTATACGCGACAATGAACACTGAAGCTTTCTTT. It specifies CASSLYATMNTEAFF.

The chain employs TRBV10-1 and TRBJ1-1, with D possibly TRBD1 on 6 matching bases. This CDR3 spans 15 amino acids. The V end was cut by 8 bases, the J end by 5 bases, with 21 bases between. Germline loops: CDR1 WNHNN, CDR2 SYGVQD (reference sequence). CDR3 in amino acids: CASGRGRGVGTEAFF. The DNA for the CDR3 is TGCGCCAGCGGACGGGGGCGCGGGGTCGGAACTGAAGCTTTCTTT.

The rearrangement uses TRBV19 and TRBJ2-3; D possibly corresponds to TRBD2 (7 bases). There are 19 residues in the CDR3. The V end was cut by 4 bases, the J end by 2 bases, with 25 bases between. Germline V lookup: CDR1 LNHDA, CDR2 SQIVND (reference sequence). The CDR3 sequence: CASSKTGFALAGDTDTQYF. For the CDR3, the DNA is TGTGCCAGTAGTAAGACAGGATTCGCGCTGGCGGGGGACACAGATACGCAGTATTTT.

The chain recombines TRBV7-9 with TRBJ2-6; D gene unclear. Germline V gene lookup returns CDR1 SEHNR and CDR2 FQNEAQ (reference sequence). The V gene lost 2 bases and the J gene lost 0 bases, with 5 bases spanning the gap. The CDR3 has 15 residues. This chain's CDR3 is CASSLQSSGANVLTF. The CDR3 DNA follows: TGTGCCAGCAGCTTACAAAGCTCTGGGGCCAACGTCCTGACTTTC. Full variable domain (rest looked up from reference TRBV7-9 and TRBJ2-6): DTGVSQNPRHKITKRGQNVTFRCDPISEHNRLYWYRQTLGQGPEFLTYFQNEAQLEKSRLLSDRFSAERPKGSFSTLEIQRTEQGDSAMYLCASSLQSSGANVLTFGAGSRLTVL.

This rearrangement joins TRBV5-1 to TRBJ2-4; TRBD2 might be the D (5 bases). The germline CDR1 and CDR2 sequences are SGHRS and YFSETQ. The length of the CDR3 is 14 residues. Trimming cost V 0 bases and J 6 bases, with 10 bases left between them. CDR3: CASSLDRTGNIQYF. CDR3 bases: TGCGCCAGCAGCTTGGATAGGACTGGAAACATTCAGTACTTC.

The rearrangement uses TRBV7-3 and TRBJ2-1, with 7 bases fitting TRBD2. Trimming removed 1 base from V and 9 bases from J; junction bases left unmatched: 6. The CDR3 is made up of 14 amino acids. Germline assignment: CDR1 SGHTA and CDR2 FQGTGA. The CDR3 bases are TGTGCCAGCAGCTTAATGAGGGAGGGGTCTGAGCAGTTCTTC. Protein sequence: CASSLMREGSEQFF.

CDR3 residues: CASGRGRRQVGELFF. CDR3 nucleotide sequence: TGTGCCAGCGGCAGGGGGCGCCGGCAAGTCGGGGAGCTGTTTTTT. The gene calls are TRBV7-2 and TRBJ2-2, with 8 nucleotides matching TRBD1. The CDR3 has 15 amino acids. CDR1 is SGHTA, CDR2 FQGNSA, per germline. V shed 8 bases and J 7 bases; nucleotides not matched to a gene: 12.

This chain links TRBV30 with TRBJ1-1; 8 nucleotides line up with TRBD1. CDR3 size: 13 residues. V gave up 4 bases and J gave up 4 bases; unmatched junction bases: 5. CDR1 is GTSNPN, CDR2 SVGIG, per germline (reference sequence). CDR3 region: CAWTSDRATEAFF. CDR3 nucleotides: TGTGCCTGGACATCGGACAGGGCCACTGAAGCTTTCTTT. Full variable domain (missing parts from reference TRBV30 and TRBJ1-1): SQTIHQWPATLVQPVGSPLSLECTVEGTSNPNLYWYRQAAGRGLQLLFYSVGIGQISSEVPQNLSASRPQDRQFILSSKKLLLSDSGFYLCAWTSDRATEAFFGQGTRLTVV.

The CDR3 nucleotides read TGTGCCAGTAGCTCCGGAGGGACAGATACGCAGTATTTT. Protein product: CASSSGGTDTQYF. This chain joins TRBV19 and TRBJ2-3, with D tentatively TRBD2 (6 bases). The germline V and J ends were trimmed by 6 bases and 3 bases, with 10 bases remaining between them. This CDR3 comprises 13 residues. In germline, CDR1 is LNHDA, CDR2 SQIVND (reference sequence).

The gene calls are TRBV28 and TRBJ1-5; tentatively, D is TRBD1 (5 bases). V lost 4 bases to trimming and J lost 0 bases, with 13 bases between them. Germline CDR1 and CDR2: MDHEN and SYDVKM. The CDR3 spans 16 residues. CDR3 loop: CASSSPGVHSNQPQHF. CDR3 nucleotide sequence: TGTGCCAGCAGTTCCCCGGGGGTCCATAGCAATCAGCCCCAGCATTTT.

The V gene is TRBV7-9, the J gene TRBJ2-2, with 10 bases matching TRBD1. Trimming removed 5 bases from V and 1 base from J; junction bases left unmatched: 4. The germline CDR1 and CDR2 sequences are SEHNR and FQNEAQ (reference sequence). The CDR3 loop spans 16 amino acids. Here the CDR3 DNA reads TGTGCCAGCAGCCCACGGACAGGGGGGAACACCGGGGAGCTGTTTTTT. Translated: CASSPRTGGNTGELFF.

V is TRBV5-4 and J is TRBJ1-1, with 10 bases identical to TRBD1. The CDR3 totals 15 residues. V shed 4 bases and J 4 bases; nucleotides not matched to a gene: 7. Per germline, CDR1 SGHNT and CDR2 YYREEE (reference sequence). The CDR3 is CASSAGDRGITEAFF. For the CDR3, the DNA is TGTGCCAGCAGCGCCGGGGACAGGGGAATCACTGAAGCTTTCTTT.

The CDR3 sequence is CASTLPGAPYGYTF. CDR3 nucleotides: TGTGCCAGCACCCTTCCAGGGGCCCCCTATGGCTACACCTTC. The chain joins TRBV28 to TRBJ1-2; a possible D gene is TRBD1 (6 bases). Germline V gives CDR1 MDHEN, CDR2 SYDVKM. This CDR3 has 14 residues. The ends were cut back, 7 bases at V and 4 bases at J, with 16 bases in the middle.

DNA for the CDR3: TGCGCCAGCAGCACGGGACTAGCCCAAGAGACCCAGTACTTC. Translating gives CASSTGLAQETQYF. This chain uses TRBV5-1 with TRBJ2-5; 9 bases are a match to TRBD2. The germline V gene has CDR1 SGHRS and CDR2 YFSETQ. The junction had 2 bases not matched to a gene; V was cut back by 4 bases and J by 1 base. The CDR3 contains 14 residues.

J is TRBJ2-5 and V is TRBV19; 8 bases are shared with TRBD2. From germline, CDR1 is LNHDA and CDR2 SQIVND (reference sequence). V trimming: 6 bases; J trimming: 1 base; junction bases outside the gene matches: 13. The CDR3 runs 17 residues. CDR3 amino acids: CASSPLGAGGFQETQYF. CDR3 nucleotides: TGTGCCAGTAGCCCCCTCGGTGCGGGGGGATTCCAAGAGACCCAGTACTTC.

In the case of this clone: One end of the junction varies from germline; a read error may be responsible. V and J are TRBV7-7 and TRBJ2-1; either TRBD1 or TRBD2 may fit D (6 bases each). CDR3 size: 13 residues. Per the germline V gene, CDR1 is SSHAT and CDR2 is FNYEAQ (reference sequence). CDR3 residues: CASSSNRGAGQFF. The CDR3 DNA is TGTGCTAGCAGCTCGAATAGGGGGGCGGGGCAGTTCTTC.

This chain uses TRBV5-4 with TRBJ1-4; no clear D. This CDR3 contains 13 residues. Between the trimmed V and J ends, which lost 4 bases and 6 bases, there was a span of 10 bases. Germline V CDR1 and CDR2: SGHNT, YYREEE (reference sequence). The CDR3 sequence: CASSTGRDEKLFF. CDR3 nucleotides: TGTGCCAGCAGCACGGGCCGGGATGAAAAACTGTTTTTT.

This sequence joins TRBV28 and TRBJ1-3; possible D gene TRBD1, 6 bases. Trimming removed 7 bases from V and 0 bases from J, with 10 bases in between. Germline V gene data show CDR1 as MDHEN and CDR2 as SYDVKM. CDR3 length equals 14 residues. The CDR3 DNA sequence: TGTGCCAGCACCCCGGACAGCTCTGGAAACACCATATATTTT. Translation gives CASTPDSSGNTIYF.

The chain combines TRBV28 with TRBJ1-5, with D perhaps matching TRBD1 (5 bases). CDR3 size: 14 residues. Germline V gene data show CDR1 as MDHEN and CDR2 as SYDVKM. V lost 5 bases to trimming and J lost 7 bases, with 15 bases between them. CDR3 in amino acids: CASSPRRGRQPQHF. The CDR3 region has the DNA TGTGCCAGCAGTCCGCGGAGGGGTAGACAGCCCCAGCATTTT.

The V call is TRBV2, the J call TRBJ2-7; no clear D. This CDR3 region has 12 residues. Germline assignment: CDR1 SNHLY and CDR2 FYNNEI. V lost 7 bases to trimming and J lost 3 bases, with 10 bases between them. The DNA of the CDR3 is TGTGCCAGCAAGGGTCAGGTCTACGAGCAGTACTTC. Its protein is CASKGQVYEQYF.

The V call is TRBV6-5, the J call TRBJ1-1; 9 bases map to TRBD1. The CDR3 spans 15 residues. Looked up from germline, CDR1 is MNHEY and CDR2 is SVGAGI. Trimming cost V 7 bases and J 1 base; bases outside gene matches: 7. The CDR3 here is CASNGDREGNTEAFF. CDR3 DNA: TGTGCCAGCAATGGGGACAGGGAGGGGAACACTGAAGCTTTCTTT.

This clone was seen a handful of times. The chain recombines TRBV7-8 with TRBJ1-1, with 10 bases matching TRBD1. V was pared by 3 bases and J by 8 bases, with 3 bases of the junction left unmatched. The CDR3 is made up of 13 amino acids. Per the germline V gene, CDR1 is SGHVS and CDR2 is FQNEAQ. The CDR3 DNA follows: TGTGCCAGCAGCTTCAGGGGACAGGGGGAAGCTTTCTTT. Protein: CASSFRGQGEAFF.

The CDR3 is CASRYSKQGAYEQYF. The CDR3 coding sequence is TGTGCCAGCAGATACTCCAAACAGGGGGCCTACGAGCAGTACTTC. The chain employs TRBV28 and TRBJ2-7; 8 bases fit TRBD1. CDR3 size: 15 residues. Germline CDR1 is MDHEN and CDR2 is SYDVKM. V was clipped by 6 bases and J by 2 bases; unmatched bases: 9.

This sequence joins TRBV6-1 and TRBJ1-2; no reliable D call. The germline V gene encodes CDR1 MNHNS and CDR2 SASEGT. The ends were cut back, 6 bases at V and 3 bases at J, with 17 bases in the middle. The CDR3 has 15 residues. Written as DNA, the CDR3 is TGTGCCAGCAGGGATGATGCGAGAGGGTACTATGGCTACACCTTC. Its translation is CASRDDARGYYGYTF.